This passage covers 27 T cell receptor beta chains from one sample sequenced in a study of shared clonotypes between healthy human individuals (dated by TCRdb to 2020 to 2022). The library came from the immunoSEQ multiplex PCR assay. TCRdb obtained this table from immuneACCESS and retained in-frame rearrangements with V and J assigned. These tables miss some clones; where compared with another copy, unresolved V genes account for less than half of the shortfall, and the remainder is unexplained. The sample data list some 700,000 clones, and about 90% of these were observed just once. Jointly, the top ten make up 34% of the sample. Sample: memory CD8+ T cells from PBMCs. The intended sense of this specimen's cell subset or site label: CD45RO+ cells pooled with CCR7-negative TemRA cells. All receptors come from a man aged 18 to 29 in good health. Some clones in this sample may be carry-over from other donors' samples.

The V gene is TRBV28, the J gene TRBJ2-2; 7 positions match TRBD1. Germline CDR1 MDHEN, CDR2 SYDVKM. V dropped 5 bases and J dropped 1; count of bases not matched to a gene: 1. CDR3 length: 14 residues. The CDR3 loop reads CASSDRVNTGELFF. The DNA for the CDR3 is TGTGCCAGCAGTGACAGGGTGAACACCGGGGAGCTGTTTTTT.

This sequence joins TRBV27 and TRBJ2-7; the match to TRBD1 covers 7 bases. The V and J ends lost 2 bases and 3 bases, in that order; junction bases with no gene match: 10. In germline, CDR1 is MNHEY, CDR2 SMNVEV (reference sequence). The CDR3 has 16 amino acids. The CDR3 coding sequence is TGTGCCAGCAGTTTAACATTCCCGACAGGGAACTACGAGCAGTACTTC. This encodes CASSLTFPTGNYEQYF.

J is TRBJ2-7 and V is TRBV27, with TRBD1 matching over 9 bases. J gave up 4 bases and V 3 bases, and 10 bases lay outside the gene matches. The V gene's germline CDR1 is MNHEY and CDR2 SMNVEV (reference sequence). The CDR3 extends over 16 amino acids. The CDR3 reads CASSLLLGQGLYEQYF. In DNA form, the CDR3 reads TGTGCCAGCAGTTTGTTACTTGGACAGGGGTTGTACGAGCAGTACTTC.

This rearrangement joins TRBV5-6 to TRBJ1-1, with 8 bases fitting TRBD1. The CDR3 covers 15 residues. V trimming: 2 bases; J trimming: 3 bases; junction bases outside the gene matches: 6. Germline assignment: CDR1 SGHDT and CDR2 YYEEEE. DNA for the CDR3: TGTGCCAGCAGCTTCCGGACAGGGCTATACACTGAAGCTTTCTTT. This translates into CASSFRTGLYTEAFF.

V gene TRBV27 combines with J gene TRBJ2-7; D might be TRBD1 or TRBD2, each matching 6 bases. Trimming removed 1 base from V and 7 bases from J, with 17 bases in between. The CDR3 is 15 amino acids. In germline, CDR1 is MNHEY, CDR2 SMNVEV (reference sequence). CDR3 nucleotide sequence: TGTGCCAGCAGTTTATTCCAGGGGACTCGGAGGGAGCAGTACTTC. It yields the protein CASSLFQGTRREQYF.

The chain recombines TRBV19 with TRBJ2-3, with D possibly matching TRBD1 (5 bases). Germline CDR1 LNHDA, CDR2 SQIVND (reference sequence). The V end lost 3 bases, the J end lost 1 base, and 14 bases lay between the germline ends. This CDR3 contains 16 residues. The CDR3 nucleotides read TGTGCCAGTAGTATTGGGGCGGCCCGGGGCACAGATACGCAGTATTTT. It specifies CASSIGAARGTDTQYF.

The chain is built from TRBV10-3 and TRBJ2-2; 7 nucleotides match TRBD2. The CDR3 covers 17 residues. Germline-derived CDR1 and CDR2 are ENHRY and SYGVKD. After removal of 2 bases from V and 0 bases from J, the junction contained 6 bases not matched to a gene. The CDR3 loop is CAISELAANTNTGELFF. The DNA of the CDR3 is TGTGCCATCAGTGAGCTAGCGGCGAACACGAACACCGGGGAGCTGTTTTTT.

The V call is TRBV19, the J call TRBJ1-3, with no clear D. CDR3 length: 11 residues. CDR1 and CDR2 from the germline V gene are LNHDA and SQIVND (reference sequence). Trimming took 7 bases from V and 10 from J, leaving 11 bases between them. CDR3 coding DNA: TGTGCCAGTAAAGCGCCTTCGACCATATATTTT. As protein: CASKAPSTIYF. Full variable domain (outside the CDR3, taken from reference TRBV19 and TRBJ1-3): DGGITQSPKYLFRKEGQNVTLSCEQNLNHDAMYWYRQDPGQGLRLIYYSQIVNDFQKGDIAEGYSVSREKKESFPLTVTSAQKNPTAFYLCASKAPSTIYFGEGSWLTVV.

CDR3 loop: CASRGGQGSYEQYF. CDR3 DNA sequence: TGTGCCAGCAGGGGGGGGCAGGGGAGTTACGAGCAGTACTTC. This chain connects TRBV28 to TRBJ2-7, with D perhaps matching TRBD2 (7 bases). This CDR3 is built from 14 residues. V lost 6 bases and J 4 bases, leaving 16 bases between the germline ends. Germline values: CDR1 MDHEN, CDR2 SYDVKM.

This rearrangement joins TRBV20-1 to TRBJ2-1; D unclear. Looked up from germline, CDR1 is DFQATT and CDR2 is SNEGSKA (reference sequence). This CDR3 spans 11 amino acids. V gave up 0 bases and J gave up 9 bases, with 6 bases separating them. CDR3 in amino acids: CSARDLREQFF. The CDR3 coding sequence is TGCAGTGCTAGAGATTTGCGTGAGCAGTTCTTC.

The chain uses TRBV27 and TRBJ2-2; D is unresolved. The CDR3 totals 12 residues. The V and J ends lost 2 bases and 8 bases respectively, with 6 bases between them. Germline V lookup: CDR1 MNHEY, CDR2 SMNVEV (reference sequence). CDR3 DNA sequence: TGTGCCAGCAGTTTAAGGATGGGGGAGCTGTTTTTT. Its translation: CASSLRMGELFF.

This chain uses TRBV6-6 with TRBJ2-5; D might be TRBD2 (5 bases). This CDR3 is 13 amino acids long. Germline assignment: CDR1 MNHNY and CDR2 SVGAGI (reference sequence). V lost 6 bases, J lost 5 bases, and 13 bases lay in between. CDR3 nucleotide sequence: TGTGCCAGCAGAAGCCGGGGTGGGGAGACCCAGTACTTC. It codes for CASRSRGGETQYF.

The CDR3 region is CASSLWRQREFGADTQYF. For the CDR3, the DNA is TGTGCCAGCAGCTTATGGCGTCAGCGGGAGTTTGGGGCAGATACGCAGTATTTT. The gene calls are TRBV13 and TRBJ2-3, with 8 bases matching TRBD2. The V gene end was trimmed by 2 bases and the J gene end by 4 bases; junction bases not matched to a gene: 14. Germline assignment: CDR1 PRHDT and CDR2 FYEKMQ (reference sequence). The length of the CDR3 is 18 residues.

V usage is TRBV7-9 and J usage is TRBJ1-4; D call uncertain. This CDR3 comprises 15 residues. From germline, CDR1 is SEHNR and CDR2 FQNEAQ (reference sequence). V gave up 5 bases and J gave up 3 bases, with 13 bases separating them. The CDR3: CASSPVEGANEKLFF. In DNA, the CDR3 is TGTGCCAGCAGCCCCGTGGAGGGAGCTAATGAAAAACTGTTTTTT. The entire variable domain, with the rest obtained from reference TRBV7-9 and TRBJ1-4, is as follows: DTGVSQNPRHKITKRGQNVTFRCDPISEHNRLYWYRQTLGQGPEFLTYFQNEAQLEKSRLLSDRFSAERPKGSFSTLEIQRTEQGDSAMYLCASSPVEGANEKLFFGSGTQLSVL.

The rearrangement links TRBV5-6 to TRBJ2-3, with TRBD1 matching over 11 bases. The germline gives CDR1 SGHDT, CDR2 YYEEEE. After removal of 0 bases from V and 4 bases from J, the junction contained 4 bases not matched to a gene. The CDR3 is made up of 16 amino acids. CDR3 coding DNA: TGTGCCAGCAGCTTGGGGACAGGGGGCAGCTCAGATACGCAGTATTTT. This codes for CASSLGTGGSSDTQYF.

The chain couples TRBV9 to TRBJ2-1; TRBD2 is a possible D gene (5 bases). The CDR3 loop spans 14 amino acids. V lost 0 bases, J lost 3 bases, and 7 bases lay in between. Germline V gene data show CDR1 as SGDLS and CDR2 as YYNGEE. This CDR3 reads CASSVGGNYNEQFF. In DNA, the CDR3 is TGTGCCAGCAGCGTAGGAGGGAACTACAATGAGCAGTTCTTC. The variable domain in full, completed from reference TRBV9 and TRBJ2-1, reads DSGVTQTPKHLITATGQRVTLRCSPRSGDLSVYWYQQSLDQGLQFLIQYYNGEERAKGNILERFSAQQFPDLHSELNLSSLELGDSALYFCASSVGGNYNEQFFGPGTRLTVL.

The chain combines TRBV29-1 with TRBJ2-7; 8 bases are shared with TRBD2. Per the germline V gene, CDR1 is SQVTM and CDR2 is ANQGSEA. The CDR3 extends over 17 amino acids. V dropped 1 base and J dropped 2; count of bases not matched to a gene: 13. This CDR3 reads CSVEALSETSVTYEQYF. The CDR3 nucleotides read TGCAGCGTTGAAGCTCTGTCAGAGACTAGCGTAACCTACGAGCAGTACTTC.

J is TRBJ1-1 and V is TRBV4-1; a weak D match, TRBD1 (6 bases). The V and J ends lost 4 bases and 11 bases respectively, with 23 bases between them. CDR3 length equals 15 residues. Germline V gene lookup returns CDR1 MGHRA and CDR2 YSYEKL. This CDR3 is CASSPPAQGIELAFF. The CDR3 DNA sequence: TGCGCCAGCAGCCCGCCAGCACAGGGTATTGAGCTGGCTTTCTTT.

The rearrangement links TRBV28 to TRBJ1-5, with D hard to call. The V gene lost 4 bases and the J gene lost 10 bases, with 5 bases spanning the gap. The CDR3 sequence is 10 residues long. The germline CDR1 and CDR2 sequences are MDHEN and SYDVKM. CDR3 amino acids: CASSWGPQHF. The CDR3 nucleotides read TGTGCCAGCAGTTGGGGACCCCAGCATTTT. The variable domain in full, with the rest retrieved from reference TRBV28 and TRBJ1-5, is DVKVTQSSRYLVKRTGEKVFLECVQDMDHENMFWYRQDPGLGLRLIYFSYDVKMKEKGDIPEGYSVSREKKERFSLILESASTNQTSMYLCASSWGPQHFGDGTRLSIL.

The gene calls are TRBV28 and TRBJ1-1, with 7 nucleotides matching TRBD1. CDR3 length equals 16 residues. CDR1 is MDHEN and CDR2 is SYDVKM in the germline V gene. The V gene end was trimmed by 4 bases and the J gene end by 1 base; junction bases not matched to a gene: 9. The CDR3 sequence: CASSSDRDPWNTEAFF. The CDR3 coding sequence is TGTGCCAGCAGTTCCGACAGGGACCCTTGGAACACTGAAGCTTTCTTT. Looking up the rest from reference TRBV28 and TRBJ1-1 gives the full variable domain: DVKVTQSSRYLVKRTGEKVFLECVQDMDHENMFWYRQDPGLGLRLIYFSYDVKMKEKGDIPEGYSVSREKKERFSLILESASTNQTSMYLCASSSDRDPWNTEAFFGQGTRLTVV.

This clone was recorded once. The rearrangement joins TRBV11-3 to TRBJ2-3, with D maybe TRBD2 (7 bases). V gave up 4 bases and J gave up 0 bases, with 17 bases separating them. Germline assignment: CDR1 SGHNT and CDR2 YENEEA. This CDR3 contains 17 residues. CDR3 in DNA: TGTGCCAGCAGCTGCCCGGGGGGCGGAGCTAGCACAGATACGCAGTATTTT. The encoded protein is CASSCPGGGASTDTQYF.

The V call is TRBV25-1, the J call TRBJ2-5; 8 bases are shared with TRBD1. The CDR3 sequence is 14 residues long. The V and J ends lost 4 bases and 7 bases, in that order; junction bases with no gene match: 8. CDR1 MGHDK and CDR2 SYGVNS come from the germline V gene. CDR3 residues: CASSADRGQRTQYF. CDR3 bases: TGTGCCAGCAGTGCCGACAGGGGTCAACGGACCCAGTACTTC.

With regard to this clone: The same CDR3 also results from other DNA sequences found in this sample. The genes are TRBV27 and TRBJ2-2; D call uncertain. Trimming shortened V by 5 bases and J by 0 bases, and 7 bases separated the two germline ends. From germline, CDR1 is MNHEY and CDR2 SMNVEV (reference sequence). The CDR3 totals 14 residues. The CDR3 sequence: CASSLRTNTGELFF. The DNA of the CDR3 is TGTGCCAGCAGTCTCCGGACGAACACCGGGGAGCTGTTTTTT.

This rearrangement joins TRBV13 to TRBJ1-1, with a weak D call TRBD1 (5 bases). The germline CDR1 and CDR2 sequences are PRHDT and FYEKMQ (reference sequence). With 2 bases removed from V and 5 bases from J, the gap between germline ends came to 9 bases. The CDR3 is made up of 13 amino acids. The CDR3 sequence is CASSLRGLTEAFF. CDR3 nucleotides: TGTGCCAGCAGCTTAAGGGGATTAACTGAAGCTTTCTTT.

The rearrangement joins TRBV4-3 to TRBJ2-7, with TRBD2 identical over 7 bases. This CDR3 has 15 residues. V lost 0 bases to trimming and J lost 4 bases; unmatched junction nucleotides: 6. Looked up from germline, CDR1 is LGHNA and CDR2 is YSLEER. CDR3 coding DNA: TGCGCCAGCAGCCAAGACCTGGCGGGAGTTTACGAGCAGTACTTC. This sequence encodes CASSQDLAGVYEQYF.

This sequence joins TRBV10-3 and TRBJ2-3; D uncertain. In germline, CDR1 is ENHRY, CDR2 SYGVKD. V gave up 1 base and J gave up 0 bases, with 5 bases separating them. There are 14 residues in the CDR3. Here the CDR3 reads CAISELGSTDTQYF. CDR3 nucleotide sequence: TGTGCCATCAGTGAGTTGGGTAGCACAGATACGCAGTATTTT.

The chain joins TRBV2 to TRBJ2-5, with TRBD1 matching 7 bases. Germline assignment: CDR1 SNHLY and CDR2 FYNNEI. J gave up 9 bases and V 6 bases, and 10 bases lay outside the gene matches. CDR3 length equals 13 residues. The CDR3 here is CASRVRDRGAQYF. In DNA, the CDR3 is TGTGCCAGCAGAGTCCGGGACAGAGGAGCCCAGTACTTC.